Below are 22 T cell receptor beta chains sequenced from a single sample in a study of blood T cell repertoires in COVID-19. Only in-frame clones appear in the TCRdb table, and some are missing; sequencing was by immunoSEQ multiplex PCR. The data show 190,000 or so clones, with 85% seen just once and 0.9% to 0.95% held by the top ten. Sequencing was carried out using peripheral blood. The receptors derive from a man between 60 and 75 years old with COVID-19, enrolled during active disease.

The chain links TRBV29-1 to TRBJ2-5, with D unresolved. Per germline, CDR1 SQVTM and CDR2 ANQGSEA. The V and J ends lost 0 bases and 5 bases respectively, with 7 bases between them. This CDR3 is built from 12 residues. The CDR3: CSVEDPGETQYF. CDR3 nucleotide sequence: TGCAGCGTTGAAGACCCCGGGGAGACCCAGTACTTC.

CDR3 in DNA: TGTGCCAGCAGCGGCGGGCGCGGGCGGCAAGAGACCCAGTACTTC. The encoded protein is CASSGGRGRQETQYF. J is TRBJ2-5 and V is TRBV7-2; D is possibly TRBD2 (5 bases). Trimming left V 5 bases short and J 2 bases short, with 15 bases between. The CDR3 runs to 15 residues. Germline V gene data show CDR1 as SGHTA and CDR2 as FQGNSA.

The J gene is TRBJ1-6, the V gene TRBV18; the match to TRBD1 covers 7 bases. The CDR3 is 15 amino acids. CDR1 is KGHSH, CDR2 LQKENI, per germline. Unmatched junction bases numbered 4, after V lost 3 bases and J lost 5 bases. CDR3 nucleotides: TGTGCCAGCTCACCTGGGACAGACAATAATTCACCCCTCCACTTT. Its protein is CASSPGTDNNSPLHF.

This chain connects TRBV7-2 to TRBJ1-6; no definite D call. The germline V and J ends were trimmed by 0 bases and 7 bases, with 10 bases remaining between them. The CDR3 runs 15 residues. Germline values: CDR1 SGHTA, CDR2 FQGNSA. CDR3 loop: CASSLALGENSPLHF. CDR3 DNA sequence: TGTGCCAGCAGCTTAGCGCTGGGAGAGAATTCACCCCTCCACTTT.

The rearrangement links TRBV3-1 (or the pseudogene TRBV3-2) to TRBJ2-1; tentative D call: TRBD1 (5 bases). Trimming cost V 0 bases and J 5 bases, with 11 bases left between them. CDR1 and CDR2 from the germline V gene are LGHDT and YNNKEL (reference sequence). CDR3 length equals 15 residues. The CDR3 DNA reads as TGTGCCAGCAGCCAAGATCCACAGGCCCACAATGAGCAGTTCTTC. This translates into CASSQDPQAHNEQFF.

The J gene is TRBJ2-5, the V gene TRBV7-8; TRBD2 matches at 9 bases. This CDR3 contains 14 residues. The trim removed 5 bases at V and 4 bases at J, leaving 5 bases unmatched. Germline V gives CDR1 SGHVS, CDR2 FQNEAQ. Here the CDR3 DNA reads TGTGCCAGCAGCCCCAGCGGGAGGAGAGAGACCCAGTACTTC. Its protein is CASSPSGRRETQYF.

J is TRBJ1-3 and V is TRBV5-1, with 7 bases aligning to TRBD1. The CDR3 has 16 amino acids. Trimming removed 0 bases from V and 1 base from J; junction bases left unmatched: 4. Germline V gene sequence: CDR1 SGHRS, CDR2 YFSETQ. CDR3: CASSLAPGGSGNTIYF. CDR3 nucleotides: TGCGCCAGCAGCTTGGCCCCAGGGGGGTCTGGAAACACCATATATTTT.

The genes are TRBV6-5 and TRBJ1-4; D ambiguous. Germline assignment: CDR1 MNHEY and CDR2 SVGAGI. V lost 0 bases to trimming and J lost 5 bases, with 10 bases between them. The CDR3 sequence is 15 residues long. The CDR3 region is CASSYSGLTNEKLFF. For the CDR3, the DNA is TGTGCCAGCAGTTACTCGGGCCTCACCAATGAAAAACTGTTTTTT.

The chain uses TRBV4-3 and TRBJ2-7; the D gene is possibly TRBD1 (5 bases). Trimming stripped 2 bases from V and 3 bases from J, with 11 bases between. CDR1 LGHNA and CDR2 YSLEER come from the germline V gene. This CDR3 region has 14 residues. CDR3 residues: CASSQSQVSYEQYF. The CDR3 DNA sequence: TGCGCCAGCAGCCAATCACAGGTGAGCTACGAGCAGTACTTC.

A word on this clone: One end of the junction fails to match germline, which may point to a read error. CDR3 nucleotide sequence: TGTGCCAGCTCCCCACGGGGCTGGGGAGATACGCAGTATTTT. Encoded protein: CASSPRGWGDTQYF. This sequence joins TRBV18 and TRBJ2-3; D is perhaps TRBD1 or TRBD2 (5 bases each). This CDR3 contains 14 residues. The germline gives CDR1 KGHSH, CDR2 LQKENI.

V gene TRBV2 combines with J gene TRBJ1-5, with D perhaps TRBD1 (6 bases). V lost 6 bases and J lost 4, with 13 bases in between. This CDR3 has 14 residues. CDR1 is SNHLY and CDR2 is FYNNEI in the germline V gene. The CDR3 sequence is CASSGQLRNQPQHF. CDR3 DNA sequence: TGTGCCAGCAGCGGACAGTTACGTAATCAGCCCCAGCATTTT.

This clone has only one observation. At the DNA level, this CDR3 is encoded by other sequences in the same sample as well. This chain links TRBV6-2 or TRBV6-3 with TRBJ1-2, with D unresolved. Trimming took off 0 bases at V and 4 bases at J, with 6 bases between the two ends. The CDR3 totals 13 residues. Germline values: CDR1 MNHEY, CDR2 SVGEGT. The CDR3 region has the DNA TGTGCCAGCAGTTACTCCGGGAGCTATGGCTACACCTTC. Its protein product is CASSYSGSYGYTF.

This clone was observed a handful of times. V usage is TRBV10-1 and J usage is TRBJ1-5; TRBD1 matches at 10 bases. This CDR3 region has 17 residues. The ends lost 6 bases at V and 7 bases at J; junction bases unmatched: 15. Per germline, CDR1 WNHNN and CDR2 SYGVQD (reference sequence). The chain's CDR3 is CASRETPGTGVCQPQHF. The CDR3 DNA follows: TGCGCCAGCAGGGAAACCCCCGGGACAGGGGTTTGCCAGCCCCAGCATTTT.

V gene TRBV7-2 combines with J gene TRBJ2-5, with D maybe TRBD2 (7 bases). Germline V CDR1 and CDR2: SGHTA, FQGNSA. This CDR3 contains 13 residues. The germline V and J ends were trimmed by 5 bases and 9 bases, with 16 bases remaining between them. CDR3 in amino acids: CASSPRGARSQYF. The CDR3 nucleotides read TGTGCCAGCAGCCCCCGGGGGGCCCGGTCCCAGTACTTC.

The CDR3 loop is CASSQGIVNPTNEQFF. The CDR3 nucleotides are TGTGCCAGCAGCCAAGGTATAGTAAACCCCACCAATGAGCAGTTCTTC. The gene calls are TRBV4-2 and TRBJ2-1; D is unclear. Trimming pared 1 base from V and 6 bases from J, leaving 16 bases between. This CDR3 is 16 amino acids long. Germline lookup yields CDR1 LGHNA and CDR2 YNFKEQ.

V is TRBV28 and J is TRBJ1-5, with a possible D match to TRBD1 (5 bases). CDR3 length equals 15 residues. V shed 4 bases and J shed 6 bases, with 16 bases lying between them. Germline V gives CDR1 MDHEN, CDR2 SYDVKM. The CDR3 DNA is TGTGCCAGCAGTTGGCGGAAACCTCAGGGTCAGCCCCAGCATTTT. Its translation is CASSWRKPQGQPQHF.

The V and J genes are TRBV14 and TRBJ1-6, with 7 bases lining up with TRBD1. The CDR3 extends over 18 amino acids. Germline V CDR1 and CDR2: SGHDN, FVKESK. J gave up 0 bases and V 3 bases, and 8 bases lay outside the gene matches. Written as DNA, the CDR3 is TGTGCCAGCAGCCACCGTCGACAGGGAAGCTCCTATAATTCACCCCTCCACTTT. This gives the protein CASSHRRQGSSYNSPLHF. Complete variable domain (other parts from reference TRBV14 and TRBJ1-6): EAGVTQFPSHSVIEKGQTVTLRCDPISGHDNLYWYRRVMGKEIKFLLHFVKESKQDESGMPNNRFLAERTGGTYSTLKVQPAELEDSGVYFCASSHRRQGSSYNSPLHFGNGTRLTVT.

The chain recombines TRBV19 with TRBJ1-5, with D possibly matching TRBD1 (6 bases). Germline V gene data show CDR1 as LNHDA and CDR2 as SQIVND (reference sequence). Trimming took 4 bases from V and 7 from J, leaving 11 bases between them. The CDR3 spans 13 residues. The CDR3: CASSTGAGQPQHF. The CDR3 nucleotides read TGTGCCAGTAGTACAGGGGCAGGACAGCCCCAGCATTTT.

V gene TRBV19 combines with J gene TRBJ1-2; TRBD1 aligns across 9 bases. V was pared by 4 bases and J by 5 bases, with 8 bases of the junction left unmatched. Per germline, CDR1 LNHDA and CDR2 SQIVND (reference sequence). The CDR3 covers 15 residues. In DNA, the CDR3 is TGTGCCAGTAGTACCAACCCGGGACAGGGATATGGCTACACCTTC. Encoded protein: CASSTNPGQGYGYTF.

The gene calls are TRBV29-1 and TRBJ2-7, with 7 bases lining up with TRBD2. From germline, CDR1 is SQVTM and CDR2 ANQGSEA. The CDR3 sequence is 13 residues long. V lost 5 bases, J lost 7 bases, and 11 bases stayed unmatched. The CDR3 DNA reads TGCAGCGTTTACGGAGGCGGGAGAGGGGAGCAGTACTTC. Residues: CSVYGGGRGEQYF.

The chain links TRBV7-7 to TRBJ2-2, with D unclear. In germline, CDR1 is SSHAT, CDR2 FNYEAQ (reference sequence). The CDR3 spans 14 residues. V lost 4 bases to trimming and J lost 5 bases, with 11 bases between them. DNA of the CDR3: TGTGCCAGCAGCTCCCAGGCCGGAACCGGGGAGCTGTTTTTT. It translates to CASSSQAGTGELFF.

This clone was detected only once. The genes are TRBV9 and TRBJ1-1, with 7 positions matching TRBD1. Trimming took 0 bases from V and 0 from J; bases not matched to a gene: 8. CDR1 and CDR2 (germline): SGDLS, YYNGEE. CDR3 size: 17 residues. The CDR3 nucleotides read TGTGCCAGCAGCGTAGCCGGAGGGGGCCAGATGAACACTGAAGCTTTCTTT. This sequence encodes CASSVAGGGQMNTEAFF.